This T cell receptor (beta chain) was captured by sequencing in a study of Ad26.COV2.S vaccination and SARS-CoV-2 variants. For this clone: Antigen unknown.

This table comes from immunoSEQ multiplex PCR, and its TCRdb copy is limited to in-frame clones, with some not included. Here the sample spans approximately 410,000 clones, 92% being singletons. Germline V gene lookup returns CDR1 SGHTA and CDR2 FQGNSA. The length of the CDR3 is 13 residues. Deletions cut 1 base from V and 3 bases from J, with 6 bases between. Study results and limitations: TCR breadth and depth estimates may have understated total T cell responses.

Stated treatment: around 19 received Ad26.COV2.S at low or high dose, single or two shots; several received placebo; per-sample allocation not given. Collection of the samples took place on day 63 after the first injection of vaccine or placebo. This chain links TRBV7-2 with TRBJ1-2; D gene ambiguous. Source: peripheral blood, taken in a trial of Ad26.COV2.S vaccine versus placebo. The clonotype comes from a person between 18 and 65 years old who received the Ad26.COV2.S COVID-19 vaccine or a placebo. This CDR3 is CASSLGLHYGYTF. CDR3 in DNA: TGTGCCAGCAGCTTAGGCCTGCACTATGGCTACACCTTC.